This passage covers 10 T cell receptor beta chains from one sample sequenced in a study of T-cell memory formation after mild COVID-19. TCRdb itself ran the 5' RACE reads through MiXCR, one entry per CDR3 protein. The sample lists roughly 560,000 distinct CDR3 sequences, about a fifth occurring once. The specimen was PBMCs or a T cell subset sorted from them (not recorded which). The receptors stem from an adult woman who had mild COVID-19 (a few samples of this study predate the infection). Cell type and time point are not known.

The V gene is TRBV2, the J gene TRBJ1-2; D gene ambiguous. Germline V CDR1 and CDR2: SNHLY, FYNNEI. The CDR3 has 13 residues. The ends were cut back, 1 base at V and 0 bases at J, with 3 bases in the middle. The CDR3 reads CASSEETNYGYTF. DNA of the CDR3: TGTGCCAGCAGTGAAGAAACTAACTATGGCTACACCTTC.

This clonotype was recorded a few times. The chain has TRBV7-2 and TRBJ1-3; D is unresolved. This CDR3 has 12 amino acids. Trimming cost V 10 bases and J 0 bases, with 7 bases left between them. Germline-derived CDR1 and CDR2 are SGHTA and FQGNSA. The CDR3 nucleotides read TGTGCCACCAGGAGCTCTGGAAACACCATATATTTT. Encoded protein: CATRSSGNTIYF.

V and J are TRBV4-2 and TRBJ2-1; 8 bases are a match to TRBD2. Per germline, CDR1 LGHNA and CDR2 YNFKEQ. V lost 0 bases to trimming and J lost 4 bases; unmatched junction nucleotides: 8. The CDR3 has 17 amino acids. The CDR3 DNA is TGTGCCAGCAGCCAAGATAGTACTCGCGGGGGGTACAATGAGCAGTTCTTC. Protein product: CASSQDSTRGGYNEQFF.

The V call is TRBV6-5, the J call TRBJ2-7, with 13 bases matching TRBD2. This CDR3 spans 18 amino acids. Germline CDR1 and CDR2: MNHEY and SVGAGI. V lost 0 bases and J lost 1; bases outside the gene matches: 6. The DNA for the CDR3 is TGTGCCAGCAGTTACTCGATCTTGGGACTAGCGGGGTCCTACGAGCAGTACTTC. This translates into CASSYSILGLAGSYEQYF.

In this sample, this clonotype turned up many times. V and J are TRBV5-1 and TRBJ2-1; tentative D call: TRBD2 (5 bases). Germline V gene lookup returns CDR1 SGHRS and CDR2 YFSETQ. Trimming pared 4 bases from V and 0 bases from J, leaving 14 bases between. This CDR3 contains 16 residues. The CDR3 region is CASSLSGLYSYNEQFF. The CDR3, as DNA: TGCGCCAGCAGCCTCTCGGGGTTATACTCCTACAATGAGCAGTTCTTC.

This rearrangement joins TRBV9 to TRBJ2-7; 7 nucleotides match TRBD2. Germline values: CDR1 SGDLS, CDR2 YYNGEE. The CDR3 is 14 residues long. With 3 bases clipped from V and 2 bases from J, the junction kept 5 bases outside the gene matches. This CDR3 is CASSAGTTPYEQYF. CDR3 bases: TGTGCCAGCAGCGCCGGGACTACCCCCTACGAGCAGTACTTC.

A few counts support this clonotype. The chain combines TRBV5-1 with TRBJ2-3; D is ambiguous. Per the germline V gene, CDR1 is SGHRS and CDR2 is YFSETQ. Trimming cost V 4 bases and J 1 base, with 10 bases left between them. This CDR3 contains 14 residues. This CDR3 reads CASSGYRGTDTQYF. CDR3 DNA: TGCGCCAGCAGCGGCTACCGGGGCACAGATACGCAGTATTTT.

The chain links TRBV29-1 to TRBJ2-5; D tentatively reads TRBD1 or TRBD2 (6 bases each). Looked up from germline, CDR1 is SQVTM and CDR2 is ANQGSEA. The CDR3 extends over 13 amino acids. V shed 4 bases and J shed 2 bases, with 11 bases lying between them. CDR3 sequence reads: CSVARGGQETQYF. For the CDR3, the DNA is TGCAGCGTTGCCCGAGGGGGGCAAGAGACCCAGTACTTC. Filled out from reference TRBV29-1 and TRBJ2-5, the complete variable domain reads SAVISQKPSRDICQRGTSLTIQCQVDSQVTMMFWYRQQPGQSLTLIATANQGSEATYESGFVIDKFPISRPNLTFSTLTVSNMSPEDSSIYLCSVARGGQETQYFGPGTRLLVL.

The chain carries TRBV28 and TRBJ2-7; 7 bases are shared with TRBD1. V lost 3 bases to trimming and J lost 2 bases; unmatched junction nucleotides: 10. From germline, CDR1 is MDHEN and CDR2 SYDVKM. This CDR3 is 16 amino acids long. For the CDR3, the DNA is TGTGCCAGCAGTTTCCGTGACAGGGTAATCACCTACGAGCAGTACTTC. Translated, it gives CASSFRDRVITYEQYF.

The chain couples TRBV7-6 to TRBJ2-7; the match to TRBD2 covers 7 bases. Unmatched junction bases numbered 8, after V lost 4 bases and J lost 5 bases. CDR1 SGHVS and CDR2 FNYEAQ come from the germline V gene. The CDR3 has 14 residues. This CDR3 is CASSSGLVVDEQYF. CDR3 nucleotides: TGTGCCAGCAGCTCAGGACTAGTCGTGGACGAGCAGTACTTC.